Sequencing of this TCR beta chain was carried out in a study of T cell responses to AZD1222 COVID-19 vaccine. Study at large: Investigators merged groups given second doses at roughly 4 or roughly 12 weeks.

The ends lost 2 bases at V and 0 bases at J; junction bases unmatched: 11. This CDR3 comprises 18 residues. Germline V gives CDR1 SGHRS, CDR2 YFSETQ. Produced via immunoSEQ multiplex PCR; TCRdb's table is partial and in-frame only. The repertoire holds fewer than 200,000 clones, with 70% to 90% as singletons. A note on this clone: Its antigen is still unknown.

Study-level points and caveats: Two AZD1222 administrations were followed by greater Spike-specific TCR breadth and depth. Mapped onto spike, vaccine-associated CD4 TCRs spanned it and were dominant at 160-218 and 743-854.

Sample: peripheral blood, taken on day 0 of AZD1222 vaccination. This clonotype was sampled from an adult in good health. The chain is built from TRBV5-1 and TRBJ2-7; 10 bases map to TRBD2. This chain's CDR3 is CASSLMMPGLASSYEQYF. DNA for the CDR3: TGCGCCAGCAGCTTAATGATGCCGGGACTAGCGAGCTCCTACGAGCAGTACTTC.